What follows are 2 T cell receptor beta chains derived from one specimen sequenced in a study of T cells in localized non-small cell lung cancer. Clones were read by immunoSEQ multiplex PCR, and TCRdb kept only the in-frame ones, dropping some. The sample lists around 70,000 clones; 84% were seen once. This material consisted of peripheral blood, taken before any cancer treatment. Receptor source: a female donor of 60 years or more with stage I lung adenocarcinoma.

V gene TRBV19 combines with J gene TRBJ2-6, with D maybe TRBD1 (8 bases). CDR3 length equals 12 residues. Germline CDR1 is LNHDA and CDR2 is SQIVND (reference sequence). V was clipped by 5 bases and J by 14 bases, with 13 bases between them. In nucleotides, the CDR3 is TGTGCCAGTAGTGACAGGGGAGGGTTCCTGACTTTC. This codes for CASSDRGGFLTF.

Comment on this clone: The junction departs from germline at one end; a sequencing error may be responsible. The chain has TRBV6-1 and TRBJ2-2; D is undetermined. CDR3 length: 14 residues. Germline V gene sequence: CDR1 MNHNS, CDR2 SASEGT. The CDR3: CASTEGYFTGELFF. The DNA for the CDR3 is TGTGCCAGCACTGAAGGGTACTTCACCGGGGAGCTGTTTTTT.